This passage covers 28 T cell receptor beta chains from one sample sequenced in a study of T cell responses to AZD1222 COVID-19 vaccine. Using immunoSEQ multiplex PCR, the repertoire was profiled, and TCRdb retains in-frame clones only, with some absent. This table has approximately 92,000 clones, approximately 90% appearing once. The source was peripheral blood, collected on day 0 of AZD1222 vaccination. These receptors were obtained from an adult in good health.

V is TRBV4-3 and J is TRBJ2-1; D unclear. This CDR3 region has 14 residues. Germline V lookup: CDR1 LGHNA, CDR2 YSLEER. Trimming stripped 0 bases from V and 9 bases from J, with 12 bases between. The CDR3 is CASSQDALGAEQFF. The CDR3 DNA sequence: TGCGCCAGCAGCCAAGACGCACTCGGAGCTGAGCAGTTCTTC.

The J gene is TRBJ1-5, the V gene TRBV9, with 7 bases that match TRBD1. Trimming took 0 bases from V and 3 from J; bases not matched to a gene: 3. Germline CDR1 and CDR2: SGDLS and YYNGEE. The CDR3 is made up of 15 amino acids. The CDR3: CASSVAGQVNQPQHF. As DNA, the CDR3 is TGTGCCAGCAGCGTAGCTGGACAGGTCAATCAGCCCCAGCATTTT. Complete variable domain (other parts from reference TRBV9 and TRBJ1-5): DSGVTQTPKHLITATGQRVTLRCSPRSGDLSVYWYQQSLDQGLQFLIQYYNGEERAKGNILERFSAQQFPDLHSELNLSSLELGDSALYFCASSVAGQVNQPQHFGDGTRLSIL.

For this clone: One end of the junction is discordant with germline, which a read error may explain. The rearrangement links TRBV5-1 to TRBJ2-6; D is uncertain. Germline V lookup: CDR1 SGHRS, CDR2 YFSETQ. The CDR3 loop spans 17 amino acids. This chain's CDR3 is CASSLAGPVGGANVLTF. The CDR3 DNA reads as TGTGCCAGCAGCTTGGCCGGGCCGGTGGGGGGGGCCAACGTCCTGACTTTC.

This sequence joins TRBV30 and TRBJ1-1, with unresolved D. The CDR3 totals 13 residues. Trimming shortened V by 0 bases and J by 1 base, and 6 bases separated the two germline ends. Per the germline V gene, CDR1 is GTSNPN and CDR2 is SVGIG (reference sequence). The CDR3 reads CAWSVDKNTEAFF. The CDR3 coding sequence is TGTGCCTGGAGTGTAGATAAGAACACTGAAGCTTTCTTT.

The gene calls are TRBV9 and TRBJ2-1; 12 bases fit TRBD2. Germline CDR1 reads SGDLS; CDR2 reads YYNGEE. V shed 0 bases, J shed 9 bases, and the junction held 7 bases outside the gene matches. The CDR3 is 16 residues long. This CDR3 reads CASSVGTSGTGGEQFF. In nucleotides, the CDR3 is TGTGCCAGCAGCGTAGGGACTAGCGGGACGGGGGGTGAGCAGTTCTTC.

This chain joins TRBV7-2 and TRBJ1-5; D not resolved. Trimming pared 2 bases from V and 3 bases from J, leaving 11 bases between. Germline CDR1 SGHTA, CDR2 FQGNSA. The CDR3 contains 15 residues. In nucleotides, the CDR3 is TGTGCCAGCAGCTTATGGCATCAGCCCAATCAGCCCCAGCATTTT. Protein: CASSLWHQPNQPQHF.

The chain recombines TRBV7-2 with TRBJ2-1; D gene ambiguous. This CDR3 region has 13 residues. Per the germline V gene, CDR1 is SGHTA and CDR2 is FQGNSA. The germline V and J ends were trimmed by 1 base and 7 bases, with 8 bases remaining between them. This CDR3 is CASSLGVFNEQFF. CDR3 in DNA: TGTGCCAGCAGCTTAGGGGTCTTTAATGAGCAGTTCTTC.

The chain is built from TRBV29-1 and TRBJ1-1; the D gene is possibly TRBD1 (5 bases). CDR3 size: 13 residues. The V end was cut by 5 bases, the J end by 4 bases, with 14 bases between. Germline loops: CDR1 SQVTM, CDR2 ANQGSEA. The CDR3 coding sequence is TGCAGCGTTAGCACGAGTGGGGGCACTGAAGCTTTCTTT. This codes for CSVSTSGGTEAFF.

The V gene is TRBV5-4, the J gene TRBJ2-1; D is unclear. CDR1 and CDR2 from the germline V gene are SGHNT and YYREEE (reference sequence). CDR3 size: 11 residues. V was shortened by 2 bases and J by 5 bases, with 2 bases between the two germline ends. CDR3: CASSFDNEQFF. The CDR3 DNA reads as TGTGCCAGCAGCTTCGACAATGAGCAGTTCTTC.

Comment on this clone: The junction departs from the called germline gene at one end, perhaps through a read error. This rearrangement joins TRBV11-1 to TRBJ2-5; TRBD1 aligns across 8 bases. Germline assignment: CDR1 SGHAT and CDR2 FQDESV (reference sequence). The CDR3 loop spans 13 amino acids. The CDR3 region is CVSSVDRGETQYF. For the CDR3, the DNA is TGTGTCAGCAGCGTCGACAGGGGTGAGACCCAGTACTTC.

The gene calls are TRBV11-2 and TRBJ2-7; 11 bases are shared with TRBD2. This CDR3 is built from 16 residues. Germline values: CDR1 SGHAT, CDR2 FQNNGV. V shed 7 bases, J shed 2 bases, and the junction held 10 bases outside the gene matches. The CDR3 loop reads CASTPLAGGRPYEQYV. The CDR3 DNA is TGTGCCAGCACCCCCTTAGCGGGAGGGAGACCCTACGAGCAGTACGTC.

Comments on this clone: One junction end disagrees with the germline gene, perhaps due to a read error. The chain couples TRBV5-1 to TRBJ2-5; D is undetermined. Germline-derived CDR1 and CDR2 are SGHRS and YFSETQ. The CDR3 totals 14 residues. In DNA, the CDR3 is TGTGCCAGCAGCTTGGGTGGGCGGCAAGAGACCCAGTACTTC. Its translation is CASSLGGRQETQYF.

The V call is TRBV24-1, the J call TRBJ2-2; TRBD1 matches at 9 bases. Germline V gives CDR1 KGHDR, CDR2 SFDVKD. CDR3 length equals 14 residues. V was pared by 8 bases and J by 3 bases, with 3 bases of the junction left unmatched. The DNA of the CDR3 is TGTGCCACCATGGGACAGGGATACACCGGGGAGCTGTTTTTT. The encoded protein is CATMGQGYTGELFF.

Remarks on this clone: One end of the junction does not line up with germline, which may come from a read error. V gene TRBV20-1 combines with J gene TRBJ1-2; tentatively, D is TRBD1 (6 bases). The CDR3 length is 11 residues. Germline V gene sequence: CDR1 DFQATT, CDR2 SNEGSKA (reference sequence). This CDR3 is CSASEVGRTAF. The CDR3 nucleotides are TGCAGTGCTTCAGAAGTAGGACGGACAGCGTTC.

The chain joins TRBV27 to TRBJ2-2; no definite D call. Germline CDR1 and CDR2: MNHEY and SMNVEV (reference sequence). V dropped 4 bases and J dropped 7 bases, with 4 bases sitting between them. This CDR3 region has 11 residues. CDR3 protein: CASSSYGELFF. The CDR3, as DNA: TGTGCCAGCAGTTCTTACGGGGAGCTGTTTTTT.

For this clone: An end of the junction does not agree with germline; a read error may underlie this. This chain joins TRBV5-1 and TRBJ2-3, with TRBD2 identical over 9 bases. The CDR3 loop spans 16 amino acids. Germline CDR1 reads SGHRS; CDR2 reads YFSETQ. CDR3 region: CASSLYRTSDTDTQYF. The DNA for the CDR3 is TGTGCCAGCAGCCTCTATCGGACTAGCGACACAGATACGCAGTATTTT. Full variable domain (missing parts from reference TRBV5-1 and TRBJ2-3): KAGVTQTPRYLIKTRGQQVTLSCSPISGHRSVSWYQQTPGQGLQFLFEYFSETQRNKGNFPGRFSGRQFSNSRSEMNVSTLELGDSALYLCASSLYRTSDTDTQYFGPGTRLTVL.

This clone was counted once. Here the CDR3 DNA reads TGTGCCAGCAGCATACCAGCGGGCTACGAGCAGTACGTC. It codes for CASSIPAGYEQYV. This chain links TRBV21-1 with TRBJ2-7; the table's D gene call, TRBD2, was not cross checked with the DNA. TRBV21-1 is listed as a pseudogene. The CDR3 is 13 residues long.

The genes are TRBV6-6 and TRBJ2-2; TRBD1 aligns across 7 bases. Per the germline V gene, CDR1 is MNHNY and CDR2 is SVGAGI (reference sequence). The CDR3 spans 16 residues. Losses at the gene ends were 2 bases for V and 5 bases for J; bases not matched to a gene: 8. CDR3 DNA sequence: TGTGCCAGCAGTTACCCGATCACACAGGGGACCGGGGAGCTGTTTTTT. Protein sequence: CASSYPITQGTGELFF.

The rearrangement links TRBV9 to TRBJ2-4; D is undetermined. This CDR3 spans 13 amino acids. The germline V gene encodes CDR1 SGDLS and CDR2 YYNGEE. Trimming took off 0 bases at V and 11 bases at J, with 12 bases between the two ends. This chain's CDR3 is CASSVDGKRVQYF. The CDR3 region has the DNA TGTGCCAGCAGCGTAGATGGTAAGCGAGTTCAGTACTTC.

V is TRBV4-3 and J is TRBJ1-6; the D is unclear. Looked up from germline, CDR1 is LGHNA and CDR2 is YSLEER. Trimming took off 0 bases at V and 9 bases at J, with 12 bases between the two ends. The CDR3 totals 15 residues. CDR3: CASSQDRNSGSPLHF. CDR3 DNA: TGCGCCAGCAGCCAAGATCGAAATTCAGGTTCACCCCTCCACTTT.

V is TRBV5-6 and J is TRBJ2-5; D not resolved. Trimming removed 0 bases at V and 5 bases at J, with 5 bases between. Germline V lookup: CDR1 SGHDT, CDR2 YYEEEE. CDR3 length: 12 residues. DNA of the CDR3: TGTGCCAGCAGCTTGGCCGGGGAGACCCAGTACTTC. Its protein is CASSLAGETQYF.

Comments on this clone: A read error may account for a junction end that differs from germline. The J gene is TRBJ2-1, the V gene TRBV10-3, with D unresolved. Germline CDR1 reads ENHRY; CDR2 reads SYGVKD. CDR3 size: 11 residues. The CDR3 loop reads CAISEYNEQFF. The CDR3 DNA is TGTGCCATCAGCGAGTACAATGAGCAGTTCTTC.

This sequence joins TRBV2 and TRBJ2-2, with a weak D call TRBD1 (6 bases). CDR1 and CDR2 (germline): SNHLY, FYNNEI. This CDR3 region has 15 residues. V lost 5 bases and J 7 bases, leaving 17 bases between the germline ends. CDR3 nucleotides: TGTGCCAGCAGTCCGGGGCTTACAGGGATCGGGGAGCTGTTTTTT. This sequence encodes CASSPGLTGIGELFF.

The chain is built from TRBV25-1 and TRBJ1-6, with D maybe TRBD1 (5 bases). Germline CDR1 is MGHDK and CDR2 is SYGVNS. This CDR3 has 14 amino acids. The V gene lost 3 bases and the J gene lost 10 bases, with 13 bases spanning the gap. CDR3 residues: CASSDVGGESPLHF. CDR3 DNA: TGTGCCAGCAGTGACGTGGGGGGAGAATCACCCCTCCACTTT.

This clone was found once. The rearrangement uses TRBV7-2 and TRBJ2-3, with D perhaps TRBD2 (5 bases). The ends were cut back, 2 bases at V and 2 bases at J, with 11 bases in the middle. This CDR3 comprises 15 residues. The germline V gene encodes CDR1 SGHTA and CDR2 FQGNSA. For the CDR3, the DNA is TGTGCCAGCAGCTTATTGGCAGCGGCCACAGATACGCAGTATTTT. Its translation is CASSLLAAATDTQYF.

The chain has TRBV2 and TRBJ2-7, with a possible D match to TRBD1 (5 bases). V lost 8 bases and J lost 0, with 17 bases in between. Germline loops: CDR1 SNHLY, CDR2 FYNNEI. There are 15 residues in the CDR3. The CDR3 spells CASQGHVLRSYEQYF. CDR3 in DNA: TGTGCCAGCCAAGGACACGTCCTCCGCTCCTACGAGCAGTACTTC.

The J gene is TRBJ1-2, the V gene TRBV24-1, with TRBD1 matching over 8 bases. CDR3 length: 15 residues. Trimming cost V 4 bases and J 2 bases; bases outside gene matches: 5. Germline V gene data show CDR1 as KGHDR and CDR2 as SFDVKD. The DNA of the CDR3 is TGTGCCACCAGTGAAGGACAGGGAACGAACTATGGCTACACCTTC. Its translation is CATSEGQGTNYGYTF.

The V gene is TRBV27, the J gene TRBJ1-1; D not resolved. Deletions cut 3 bases from V and 4 bases from J, with 9 bases between. Germline V gives CDR1 MNHEY, CDR2 SMNVEV (reference sequence). The CDR3 has 13 residues. Here the CDR3 reads CASSFIASTEAFF. The CDR3 coding sequence is TGTGCCAGCAGTTTCATTGCTTCCACTGAAGCTTTCTTT.